This TCR beta chain originates from a study of cytomegalovirus exposure and HLA in healthy donors. Researchers ran the PCR with 60 Vbeta and 13 Jbeta primers. In the original workflow: Around 80 million unique TCR beta chains, around 10 million of them shared, were counted by a later analysis. Method: immunoSEQ multiplex PCR; TCRdb's copy keeps in-frame clones and lacks some. V and J calls and clone size are those listed in that table; D and trimming were worked out from the DNA. The sample records some 180,000 clones, roughly 9.4% being singletons. Study conclusions and caveats: It was confirmed in vitro that a few of the CMV-associated chains were specific for CMV antigens. More than 15,000 TCR beta sequences were associated with HLA alleles at 0.05 false discovery rate in a later analysis. Per a prior analysis, the majority of TCR beta V segments were productive roughly 87% or roughly 30% of the time.

Of note for this clone: Its target is unknown.

V was clipped by 3 bases and J by 8 bases, with 14 bases between them. Germline V lookup: CDR1 KGHSH, CDR2 LQKENI. This CDR3 has 14 amino acids. This TCR derives from a woman in her 30s in good health and CMV-seropositive. The rearrangement joins TRBV18 to TRBJ1-5, with D perhaps matching TRBD1 (5 bases). The sequenced material came from PBMCs. Here the CDR3 DNA reads TGTGCCAGCTCACCTATAAGGGGTCCGGAGCCCCAGCATTTT. Amino acids: CASSPIRGPEPQHF.